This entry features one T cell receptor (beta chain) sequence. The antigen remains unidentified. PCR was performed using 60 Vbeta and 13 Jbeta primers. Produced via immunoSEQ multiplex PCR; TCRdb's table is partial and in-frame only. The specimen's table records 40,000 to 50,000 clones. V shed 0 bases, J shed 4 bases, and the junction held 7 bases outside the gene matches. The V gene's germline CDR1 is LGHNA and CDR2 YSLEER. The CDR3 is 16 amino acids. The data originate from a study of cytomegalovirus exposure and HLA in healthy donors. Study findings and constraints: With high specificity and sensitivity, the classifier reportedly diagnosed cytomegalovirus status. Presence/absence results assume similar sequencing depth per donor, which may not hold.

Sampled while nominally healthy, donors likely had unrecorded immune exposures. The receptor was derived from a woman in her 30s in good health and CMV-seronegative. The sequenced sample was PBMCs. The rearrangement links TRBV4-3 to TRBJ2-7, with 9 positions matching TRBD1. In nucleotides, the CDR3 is TGCGCCAGCAGCCAAGAAGAGGCACAGGGGGCTTACGAGCAGTACTTC. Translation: CASSQEEAQGAYEQYF.